The source of this T cell receptor (beta chain) is a study of control samples from healthy donors and cancer patients. The length of the CDR3 is 13 residues. CDR1 is DFQATT, CDR2 SNEGSKA, per germline (reference sequence). V shed 3 bases and J shed 4 bases, with 13 bases lying between them. Measured with immunoSEQ multiplex PCR; TCRdb has only the in-frame clones, and not every one. The data hold 95,000 to 150,000 clones, with around 89% observed a single time. Sample: blood. The source of this sequence is a middle-aged man in good health. The rearrangement links TRBV20-1 to TRBJ2-7; no clear D gene. This CDR3 reads CSASPVAPYEQYF. CDR3 DNA sequence: TGCAGTGCTAGTCCAGTGGCCCCATACGAGCAGTACTTC.